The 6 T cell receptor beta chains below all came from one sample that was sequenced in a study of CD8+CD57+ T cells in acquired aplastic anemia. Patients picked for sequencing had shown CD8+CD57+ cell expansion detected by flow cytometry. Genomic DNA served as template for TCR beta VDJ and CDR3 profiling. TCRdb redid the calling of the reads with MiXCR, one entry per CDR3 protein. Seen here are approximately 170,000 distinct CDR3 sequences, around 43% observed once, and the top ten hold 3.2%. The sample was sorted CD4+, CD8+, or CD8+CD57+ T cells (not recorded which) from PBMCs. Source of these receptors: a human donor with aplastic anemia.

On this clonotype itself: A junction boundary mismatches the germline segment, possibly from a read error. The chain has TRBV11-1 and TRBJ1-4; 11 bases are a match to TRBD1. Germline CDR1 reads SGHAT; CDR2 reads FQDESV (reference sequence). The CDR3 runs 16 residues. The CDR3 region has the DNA TGTGCCAGCGGAGGGACAGGGGGAGTTGACAGAAAAAAACTGTTTTTC. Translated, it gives CASGGTGGVDRKKLFF. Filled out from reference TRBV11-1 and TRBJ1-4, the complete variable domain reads EAEVAQSPRYKITEKSQAVAFWCDPISGHATLYWYRQILGQGPELLVQFQDESVVDDSQLPKDRFSAERLKGVDSTLKIQPAELGDSAMYLCASGGTGGVDRKKLFFGSGTQLSVL.

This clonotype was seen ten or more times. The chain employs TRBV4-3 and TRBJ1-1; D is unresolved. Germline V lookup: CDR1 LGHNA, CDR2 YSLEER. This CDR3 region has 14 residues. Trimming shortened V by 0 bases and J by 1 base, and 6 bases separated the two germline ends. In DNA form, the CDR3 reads TGCGCCAGCAGCCAAGACACGTGGAACACTGAAGCTTTCTTT. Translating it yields CASSQDTWNTEAFF.

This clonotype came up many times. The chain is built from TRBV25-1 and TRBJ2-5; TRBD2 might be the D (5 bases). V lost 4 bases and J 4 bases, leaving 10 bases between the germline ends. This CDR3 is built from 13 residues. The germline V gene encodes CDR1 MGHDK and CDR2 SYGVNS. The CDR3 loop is CASSGWETETQYF. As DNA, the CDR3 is TGTGCCAGCAGTGGATGGGAGACAGAGACCCAGTACTTC.

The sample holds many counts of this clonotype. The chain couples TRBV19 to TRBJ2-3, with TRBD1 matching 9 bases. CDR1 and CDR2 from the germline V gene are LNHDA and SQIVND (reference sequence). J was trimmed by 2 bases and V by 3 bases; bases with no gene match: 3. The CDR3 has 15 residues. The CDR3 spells CASSIGDRVTDTQYF. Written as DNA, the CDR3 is TGTGCCAGTAGTATTGGGGACAGGGTCACAGATACGCAGTATTTT.

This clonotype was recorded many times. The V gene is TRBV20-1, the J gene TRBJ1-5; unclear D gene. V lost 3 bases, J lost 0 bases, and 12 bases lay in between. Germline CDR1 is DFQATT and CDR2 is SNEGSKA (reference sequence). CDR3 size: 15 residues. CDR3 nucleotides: TGCAGTGCTAGGGACGGTGACTATAGCAATCAGCCCCAGCATTTT. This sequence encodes CSARDGDYSNQPQHF.

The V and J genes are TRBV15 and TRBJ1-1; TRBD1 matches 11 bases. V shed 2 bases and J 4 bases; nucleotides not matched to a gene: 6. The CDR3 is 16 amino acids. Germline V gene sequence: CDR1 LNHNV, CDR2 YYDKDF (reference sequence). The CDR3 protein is CATSRQYGTGGTEAFF. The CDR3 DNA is TGTGCCACCAGCAGACAATACGGGACAGGGGGCACTGAAGCTTTCTTT.